This T cell receptor beta chain appears in the sequencing data of a study of cytomegalovirus exposure and HLA in healthy donors. In the study overall: Within the Caucasian-associated ancestry cluster were roughly 81% of the approximately 400 genotyped donors.

The CDR3 totals 15 residues. V lost 1 base to trimming and J lost 2 bases; unmatched junction nucleotides: 2. Looked up from germline, CDR1 is SEHNR and CDR2 is FQNEAQ (reference sequence). With regard to this clone: Its antigen remains unknown.

60 Vbeta and 13 Jbeta primers were used in PCR. The repertoire was sequenced with immunoSEQ multiplex PCR; TCRdb's copy has only in-frame clones and lacks some. Altogether about 130,000 clones are present, roughly 80% being singletons, with the ten largest covering roughly 1.2%. Study results and caveats: Rarity characterized most TCR sequences, yet some public TCRs appeared in many donors.

The source material was PBMCs. The chain links TRBV7-9 to TRBJ2-1, with 7 nucleotides matching TRBD1. The source of this sequence is a boy aged 5-17 years in good health and CMV-seronegative. The CDR3 here is CASSLGQGTYNEQFF. The CDR3 DNA sequence: TGTGCCAGCAGCTTAGGACAGGGAACCTACAATGAGCAGTTCTTC.